This is a list of T cell receptor beta chains from one sample in a study of PD-L1 blockade in urothelial cancer. Libraries were prepared by immunoSEQ multiplex PCR; TCRdb keeps only in-frame clonotypes and omits some of them. The sample lists under 40,000 clones, 89% occurring once. The sequences come from PBMCs, collected around atezolizumab (anti-PD-L1) treatment. The receptors here all came from a man older than 75 with urothelial cancer. The CDR3 runs from the conserved cysteine through the conserved F or W. A D gene is named only where the DNA matches it firmly. The listing skips clone size in some rows; elsewhere it reads once, few, many or a size class.

TRBD2	-	TRBV28	TRBJ2-3	TGTGCCAGTTTTTTGAATCCGACTAGCGGGAGGGGCACAGATACGCAGTATTTT	CASFLNPTSGRGTDTQYF
-	-	TRBV7-9	TRBJ2-7	TGTGCCAGCAGCACTAGATTCTCCGGCAGGGGAAGCTACGAGCAGTACTTC	CASSTRFSGRGSYEQYF
-	-	TRBV18	TRBJ2-3	TGTGCCAGCTCACCACCCATCACAGATACGCAGTATTTT	CASSPPITDTQYF
TRBD1	-	TRBV10-3	TRBJ1-2	TGTGCCATCAGCACAGGGCAGGGGGCCTATGGCTACACCTTC	CAISTGQGAYGYTF
TRBD2	-	TRBV4-3	TRBJ2-1	TGCGCCAGCAGCCAAGTGCTAGCGGGAACCTACAATGAGCAGTTCTTC	CASSQVLAGTYNEQFF
-	-	TRBV7-2	TRBJ2-7	TGTGCCAGCAGCTTAGTCGTGGTCACAGCCTACGAGCAGTACTTC	CASSLVVVTAYEQYF
TRBD1	-	TRBV28	TRBJ1-2	TGTGCCAGCAGGGCAGGGGGCGGACCCTATGGCTACACCTTC	CASRAGGGPYGYTF
TRBD2	-	TRBV25-1	TRBJ2-1	TGTGCCAGCAGTGAACGACGGGAGGGCCGGGGTGAGCAGTTCTTC	CASSERREGRGEQFF
-	-	TRBV6-6	TRBJ1-1	TGTGCCAGCAGTTACGCCGTTTCGGGGACTGAAGCTTTCTTT	CASSYAVSGTEAFF
-	-	TRBV11-2	TRBJ1-1	TGTGCCAGCAGCTTAGACCAGGGTTCGGGCACTGAAGCTTTCTTT	CASSLDQGSGTEAFF
-	once	TRBV19	TRBJ2-1	TGTGCCAGTAGCCCTGCGCGCAATGAGCAGTTCTTC	CASSPARNEQFF
TRBD1	-	TRBV9	TRBJ2-5	TGTGCCAGCACCGGACAGGGGGCAGGGGAGACCCAGTACTTC	CASTGQGAGETQYF
TRBD1	-	TRBV29-1	TRBJ1-4	TGCAGCGTTGAAACGCCATCCCCAGGGGGCTTGGGGAAACTGTTTTTT	CSVETPSPGGLGKLFF
TRBD2	-	TRBV5-6	TRBJ2-7	TGTGCCAGCAGCCCCACTAGCGGGGCGTACGAGCAGTACTTC	CASSPTSGAYEQYF
TRBD2	-	TRBV18	TRBJ2-3	TGTGCCAGCTCGCGCGGACTAGCGGGAGGAGATGGCACAGATACGCAGTATTTT	CASSRGLAGGDGTDTQYF